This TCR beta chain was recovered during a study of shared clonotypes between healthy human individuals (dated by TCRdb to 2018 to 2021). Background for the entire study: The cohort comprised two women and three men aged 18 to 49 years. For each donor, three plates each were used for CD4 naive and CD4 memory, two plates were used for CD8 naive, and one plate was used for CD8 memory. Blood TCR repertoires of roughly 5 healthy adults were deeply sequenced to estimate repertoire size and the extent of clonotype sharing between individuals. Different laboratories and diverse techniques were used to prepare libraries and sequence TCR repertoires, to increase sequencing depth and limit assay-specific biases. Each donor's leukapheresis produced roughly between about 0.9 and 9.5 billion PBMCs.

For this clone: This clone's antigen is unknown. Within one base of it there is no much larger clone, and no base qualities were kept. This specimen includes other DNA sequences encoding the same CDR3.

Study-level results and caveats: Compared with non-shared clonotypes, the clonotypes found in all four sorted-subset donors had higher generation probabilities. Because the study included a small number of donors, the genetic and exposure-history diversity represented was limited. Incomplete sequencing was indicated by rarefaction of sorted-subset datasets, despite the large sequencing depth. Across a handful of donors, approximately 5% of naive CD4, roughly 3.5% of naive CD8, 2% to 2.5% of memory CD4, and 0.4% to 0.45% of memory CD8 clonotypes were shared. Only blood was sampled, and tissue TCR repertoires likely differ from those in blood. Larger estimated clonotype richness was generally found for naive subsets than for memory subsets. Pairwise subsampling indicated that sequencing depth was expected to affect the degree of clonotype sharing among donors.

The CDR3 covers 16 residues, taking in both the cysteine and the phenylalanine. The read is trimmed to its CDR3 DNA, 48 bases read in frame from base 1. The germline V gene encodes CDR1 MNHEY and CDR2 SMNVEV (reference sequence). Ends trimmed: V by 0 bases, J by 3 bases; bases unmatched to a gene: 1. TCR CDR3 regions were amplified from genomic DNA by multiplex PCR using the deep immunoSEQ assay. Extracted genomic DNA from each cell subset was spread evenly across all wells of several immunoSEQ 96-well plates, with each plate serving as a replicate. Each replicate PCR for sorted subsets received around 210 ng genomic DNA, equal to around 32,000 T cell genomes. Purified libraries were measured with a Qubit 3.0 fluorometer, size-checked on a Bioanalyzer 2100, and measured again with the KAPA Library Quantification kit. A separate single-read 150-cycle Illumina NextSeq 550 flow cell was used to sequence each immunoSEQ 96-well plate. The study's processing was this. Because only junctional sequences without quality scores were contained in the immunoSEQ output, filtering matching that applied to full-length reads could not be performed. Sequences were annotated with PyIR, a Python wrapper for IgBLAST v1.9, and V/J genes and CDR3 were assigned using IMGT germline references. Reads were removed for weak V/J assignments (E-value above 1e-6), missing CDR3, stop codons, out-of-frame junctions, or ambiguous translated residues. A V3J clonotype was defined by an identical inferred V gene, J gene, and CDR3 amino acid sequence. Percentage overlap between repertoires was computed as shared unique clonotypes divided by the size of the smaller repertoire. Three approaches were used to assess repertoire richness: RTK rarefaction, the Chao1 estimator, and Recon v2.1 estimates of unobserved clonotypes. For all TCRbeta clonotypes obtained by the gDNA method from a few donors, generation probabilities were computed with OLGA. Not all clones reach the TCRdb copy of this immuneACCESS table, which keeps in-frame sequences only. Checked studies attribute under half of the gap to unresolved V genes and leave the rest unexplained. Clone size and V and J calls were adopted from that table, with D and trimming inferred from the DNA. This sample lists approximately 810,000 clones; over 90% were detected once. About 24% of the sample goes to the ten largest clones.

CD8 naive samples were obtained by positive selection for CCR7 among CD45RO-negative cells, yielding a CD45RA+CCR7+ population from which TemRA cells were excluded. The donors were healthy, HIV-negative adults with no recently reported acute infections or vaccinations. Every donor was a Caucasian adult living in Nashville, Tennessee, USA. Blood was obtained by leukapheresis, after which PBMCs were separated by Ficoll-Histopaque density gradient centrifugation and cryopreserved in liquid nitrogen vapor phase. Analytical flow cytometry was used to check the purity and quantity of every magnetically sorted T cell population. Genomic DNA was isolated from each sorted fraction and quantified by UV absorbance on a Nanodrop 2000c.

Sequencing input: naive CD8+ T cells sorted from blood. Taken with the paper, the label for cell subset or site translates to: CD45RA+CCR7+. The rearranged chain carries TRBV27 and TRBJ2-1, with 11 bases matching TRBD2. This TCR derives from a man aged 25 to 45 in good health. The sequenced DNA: TGTGCCAGCAGTTTATCCACTAGCGGGAGCTACAATGAGCAGTTCTTC. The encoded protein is CASSLSTSGSYNEQFF.